The sequence of this TCR beta chain was determined in a study of cytomegalovirus exposure and HLA in healthy donors. Study-wide results and limits: Roughly uniform sequencing depth across donors was assumed, possibly incorrectly. In a later analysis, DRB1 alleles had the most associated TCRs; HLA-C alleles the fewest.

Regarding this clone: Its antigen is undetermined.

The PCR had 60 Vbeta and 13 Jbeta primers. Original methodology: Counted up in a later analysis, unique TCR beta chains came to about 80 million, with some 9.9 million shared. TCRdb's copy holds only in-frame clones and misses some; the assay was immunoSEQ multiplex PCR. V and J calls and clone size come straight from that table; D and trimming were deduced from the DNA. The table shows 140,000 to 150,000 clones, with about 84% occurring only once. Trimming took 1 base from V and 1 from J, leaving 13 bases between them. Germline loops: CDR1 LGHNA, CDR2 YSLEER. The CDR3 is made up of 16 amino acids. Healthy individuals who donated bone marrow served as the donors.

The chain combines TRBV4-3 with TRBJ1-1; perhaps TRBD1 as D (6 bases). This clonotype was obtained from a woman aged 18-30 years in good health and CMV-seropositive. Sequenced material: PBMCs. The CDR3 bases are TGCGCCAGCAGCCAAGCGATTACAGGGACGAACACTGAAGCTTTCTTT. Protein: CASSQAITGTNTEAFF.